These T cell receptor beta chains were read from a single sample in a study of T cells in Graves' hyperthyroidism and ophthalmopathy. From the multiplex PCR reads, TCRdb called clonotypes with MiXCR, one entry per CDR3 protein. The sample includes a few hundred thousand distinct CDR3 sequences, around a quarter of them seen just once. Sequencing used blood. These receptors were collected from a man aged 50-60 years with Graves' hyperthyroidism. Each CDR3 is given with its conserved first and last residue. The order of the fields is clone size, J gene, V gene, D gene, CDR3 protein, CDR3 DNA. The D gene is left open where the match is weak. The listing skips clone size in some rows; elsewhere it reads once, few, many or a size class.

clone size: few
J gene: TRBJ2-1
V gene: TRBV11-3
D gene: .
CDR3 protein: CASSPKSGYEQFF
CDR3 DNA: TGTGCCAGCAGCCCGAAATCAGGGTACGAGCAGTTCTTC

clone size: many
J gene: TRBJ2-3
V gene: TRBV2
D gene: .
CDR3 protein: CASSEGPHTDTQYF
CDR3 DNA: TGTGCCAGCAGTGAGGGACCACACACAGATACGCAGTATTTT

clone size: .
J gene: TRBJ2-6
V gene: TRBV27
D gene: .
CDR3 protein: CASSFQAINVLTF
CDR3 DNA: TGTGCCAGCAGTTTCCAGGCTATCAACGTCCTGACTTTC

clone size: .
J gene: TRBJ2-1
V gene: TRBV20-1
D gene: TRBD2
CDR3 protein: CSGRLALDEQFF
CDR3 DNA: TGCAGTGGGAGACTAGCGTTGGATGAGCAGTTCTTC

clone size: .
J gene: TRBJ1-1
V gene: TRBV6-1
D gene: .
CDR3 protein: CASSARTVNTEAFF
CDR3 DNA: TGTGCCAGCAGTGCCCGGACGGTGAACACTGAAGCTTTCTTT

clone size: .
J gene: TRBJ1-1
V gene: TRBV19
D gene: .
CDR3 protein: CASSIDLGRQGAFF
CDR3 DNA: TGTGCCAGTAGTATAGATCTGGGACGACAAGGAGCTTTCTTT

clone size: .
J gene: TRBJ2-3
V gene: TRBV20-1
D gene: .
CDR3 protein: CSASGRSDTPYF
CDR3 DNA: TGCAGTGCTAGCGGGAGAAGCGATACGCCGTATTTT

clone size: once
J gene: TRBJ2-1
V gene: TRBV9
D gene: TRBD2
CDR3 protein: CASSVALAGVDSEQFF
CDR3 DNA: TGTGCCAGCAGCGTAGCGCTAGCGGGAGTAGATAGTGAGCAGTTCTTC

clone size: .
J gene: TRBJ2-5
V gene: TRBV3-1
D gene: .
CDR3 protein: CASSPWQETQYF
CDR3 DNA: TGTGCCAGCAGCCCTTGGCAAGAGACCCAGTACTTC

clone size: .
J gene: TRBJ2-7
V gene: TRBV27
D gene: TRBD2
CDR3 protein: CASSYSRGSIYEQYF
CDR3 DNA: TGTGCCAGCAGTTATTCTCGCGGGAGTATCTACGAGCAGTACTTC

clone size: many
J gene: TRBJ2-1
V gene: TRBV20-1
D gene: TRBD2
CDR3 protein: CSAAGTSGRGEQFF
CDR3 DNA: TGCAGTGCTGCCGGGACTAGCGGGAGGGGTGAGCAGTTCTTC

clone size: few
J gene: TRBJ2-5
V gene: TRBV20-1
D gene: TRBD2
CDR3 protein: CSARHPTSGRITQYF
CDR3 DNA: TGCAGTGCAAGGCATCCGACTAGCGGGAGGATCACCCAGTACTTC

clone size: .
J gene: TRBJ1-5
V gene: TRBV19
D gene: .
CDR3 protein: CASSWDIDQPQHF
CDR3 DNA: TGTGCCAGTAGTTGGGACATAGATCAGCCCCAGCATTTT

clone size: few
J gene: TRBJ1-5
V gene: TRBV6-1
D gene: .
CDR3 protein: CASIDSSNQPQHF
CDR3 DNA: TGTGCCAGCATTGACAGCTCGAATCAGCCCCAGCATTTT

clone size: .
J gene: TRBJ2-1
V gene: TRBV29-1
D gene: TRBD1
CDR3 protein: CSVPGQAYNEQFF
CDR3 DNA: TGCAGCGTGCCGGGACAGGCCTACAATGAGCAGTTCTTC

clone size: many
J gene: TRBJ2-3
V gene: TRBV5-1
D gene: .
CDR3 protein: CASSLGLTNTDTQYF
CDR3 DNA: TGCGCCAGCAGCTTAGGACTCACGAACACAGATACGCAGTATTTT

clone size: few
J gene: TRBJ2-1
V gene: TRBV5-1
D gene: TRBD1
CDR3 protein: CASSLATGTGVNEQFF
CDR3 DNA: TGCGCCAGCAGCCTCGCGACCGGGACAGGGGTCAATGAGCAGTTCTTC

clone size: few
J gene: TRBJ2-7
V gene: TRBV7-9
D gene: .
CDR3 protein: CASGSDGYEQYF
CDR3 DNA: TGTGCCAGCGGCTCGGACGGCTACGAGCAGTACTTC

clone size: .
J gene: TRBJ1-2
V gene: TRBV2
D gene: TRBD1
CDR3 protein: CASSATNGQAAYGYTF
CDR3 DNA: TGTGCCAGCAGCGCCACCAACGGACAGGCGGCTTATGGCTACACCTTC

clone size: once
J gene: TRBJ1-2
V gene: TRBV19
D gene: .
CDR3 protein: CASRDRDYGYTF
CDR3 DNA: TGTGCCAGTAGAGACAGAGACTATGGCTACACCTTC

clone size: .
J gene: TRBJ2-1
V gene: TRBV27
D gene: .
CDR3 protein: CASKGRLGSYNEQLF
CDR3 DNA: TGTGCCAGCAAAGGGAGACTAGGCTCCTACAATGAGCAGCTCTTC

clone size: many
J gene: TRBJ2-7
V gene: TRBV20-1
D gene: TRBD2
CDR3 protein: CSAKGTSGSYEQYF
CDR3 DNA: TGCAGTGCAAAAGGGACTAGCGGCTCCTACGAGCAGTACTTC

clone size: .
J gene: TRBJ2-2
V gene: TRBV6-6
D gene: .
CDR3 protein: CASSYSAVVNTGELFF
CDR3 DNA: TGTGCCAGCAGTTACTCCGCAGTGGTGAACACCGGGGAGCTGTTTTTT

clone size: .
J gene: TRBJ2-1
V gene: TRBV11-2
D gene: TRBD2
CDR3 protein: CASSLLAGGIHEQFF
CDR3 DNA: TGTGCCAGCAGCTTATTAGCGGGAGGAATCCATGAGCAGTTCTTC

clone size: few
J gene: TRBJ2-6
V gene: TRBV6-1
D gene: .
CDR3 protein: CASRPGYNTGANVLTF
CDR3 DNA: TGTGCCAGCAGACCGGGTTACAACACTGGGGCCAACGTCCTGACTTTC

clone size: .
J gene: TRBJ1-5
V gene: TRBV27
D gene: .
CDR3 protein: CASSHLENQPQHF
CDR3 DNA: TGTGCCAGCAGTCACCTCGAGAATCAGCCCCAGCATTTT

clone size: many
J gene: TRBJ1-1
V gene: TRBV20-1
D gene: TRBD1
CDR3 protein: CSASVGQANTEAFF
CDR3 DNA: TGCAGTGCTAGTGTTGGACAGGCGAACACTGAAGCTTTCTTT

clone size: many
J gene: TRBJ1-1
V gene: TRBV28
D gene: .
CDR3 protein: CASSPVGVGSTEAFF
CDR3 DNA: TGTGCCAGCAGTCCGGTTGGGGTTGGTAGCACTGAAGCTTTCTTT

clone size: .
J gene: TRBJ2-3
V gene: TRBV20-1
D gene: .
CDR3 protein: CSAYGGMGTDTQYF
CDR3 DNA: TGCAGTGCGTATGGAGGGATGGGCACAGATACGCAGTATTTT

clone size: few
J gene: TRBJ2-7
V gene: TRBV10-3
D gene: .
CDR3 protein: CAISESIAPRGYEQYF
CDR3 DNA: TGTGCCATCAGTGAGTCGATTGCCCCCCGAGGGTACGAGCAGTACTTC

clone size: .
J gene: TRBJ1-3
V gene: TRBV28
D gene: .
CDR3 protein: CASSLWASHGNTIYF
CDR3 DNA: TGTGCCAGCAGTTTATGGGCCAGTCATGGAAACACCATATATTTT

clone size: .
J gene: TRBJ2-1
V gene: TRBV5-4
D gene: TRBD2
CDR3 protein: CASRLAGPSNEQFF
CDR3 DNA: TGTGCCAGCAGACTAGCGGGACCCTCCAATGAGCAGTTCTTC

clone size: .
J gene: TRBJ2-7
V gene: TRBV29-1
D gene: TRBD1
CDR3 protein: CSAQTGLSYGQYF
CDR3 DNA: TGCAGCGCCCAGACAGGGCTTTCCTACGGGCAGTACTTC

clone size: many
J gene: TRBJ2-7
V gene: TRBV2
D gene: .
CDR3 protein: CASRTGGIAGPTYEQYF
CDR3 DNA: TGTGCCAGCAGGACAGGGGGGATAGCGGGACCCACCTACGAGCAGTACTTC

clone size: .
J gene: TRBJ2-1
V gene: TRBV2
D gene: TRBD2
CDR3 protein: CASSQEPRSGRVGEQFF
CDR3 DNA: TGCGCCAGCAGCCAAGAACCCCGGAGCGGGAGGGTTGGTGAGCAGTTCTTC

clone size: few
J gene: TRBJ1-1
V gene: TRBV12-3/TRBV12-4
D gene: .
CDR3 protein: CASTPSDRKAFF
CDR3 DNA: TGTGCCAGCACCCCCTCGGACAGAAAAGCTTTCTTT

clone size: .
J gene: TRBJ1-1
V gene: TRBV6-5
D gene: .
CDR3 protein: CASSYSIGGSNTEAFF
CDR3 DNA: TGTGCCAGCAGTTACTCGATTGGGGGCTCAAACACTGAAGCTTTCTTT

clone size: .
J gene: TRBJ1-1
V gene: TRBV15
D gene: .
CDR3 protein: CATSRRDGNTEAFF
CDR3 DNA: TGTGCCACCAGCAGGAGGGATGGGAACACTGAAGCTTTCTTT

clone size: .
J gene: TRBJ2-2
V gene: TRBV3-1
D gene: TRBD2
CDR3 protein: CASSPRTSGRAKNGELFF
CDR3 DNA: TGTGCCAGCAGCCCACGGACTAGCGGGAGGGCCAAGAACGGGGAGCTGTTTTTT

clone size: .
J gene: TRBJ1-5
V gene: TRBV4-1
D gene: .
CDR3 protein: CASSQFERQPQHF
CDR3 DNA: TGCGCCAGCAGCCAATTTGAGAGACAGCCCCAGCATTTT

clone size: .
J gene: TRBJ1-5
V gene: TRBV6-4
D gene: TRBD1
CDR3 protein: CASSTRTGVSNQPQHF
CDR3 DNA: TGTGCCAGCAGTACACGGACAGGGGTAAGCAATCAGCCCCAGCATTTT

clone size: .
J gene: TRBJ1-2
V gene: TRBV24-1
D gene: .
CDR3 protein: CATSGTSGERGYTF
CDR3 DNA: TGTGCCACCAGTGGGACTTCAGGGGAGCGTGGCTACACCTTC

clone size: .
J gene: TRBJ2-1
V gene: TRBV5-1
D gene: TRBD2
CDR3 protein: CASSLGGLGYNEQFF
CDR3 DNA: TGCGCCAGCAGCTTGGGTGGACTAGGGTACAATGAGCAGTTCTTC

clone size: .
J gene: TRBJ2-1
V gene: TRBV12-3/TRBV12-4
D gene: TRBD1
CDR3 protein: CASSYGTGTEQFF
CDR3 DNA: TGTGCCAGCAGTTACGGGACAGGGACTGAGCAGTTCTTC

clone size: .
J gene: TRBJ1-5
V gene: TRBV12-3/TRBV12-4
D gene: TRBD1
CDR3 protein: CASSYRDSAKSQHF
CDR3 DNA: TGTGCCAGCAGCTACCGGGACAGCGCAAAATCCCAGCATTTT

clone size: many
J gene: TRBJ2-1
V gene: TRBV3-1
D gene: .
CDR3 protein: CASSQVTPQGEQFF
CDR3 DNA: TGTGCCAGCAGCCAAGTAACCCCCCAGGGCGAGCAGTTCTTC

clone size: .
J gene: TRBJ2-3
V gene: TRBV20-1
D gene: TRBD2
CDR3 protein: CSAREASGSTDTQYF
CDR3 DNA: TGCAGTGCTAGAGAGGCTAGCGGGAGTACCGATACGCAGTATTTT

clone size: few
J gene: TRBJ1-3
V gene: TRBV11-1
D gene: .
CDR3 protein: CASSLRGVSGNTIYF
CDR3 DNA: TGTGCCAGCAGCCTCCGGGGGGTATCGGGAAACACCATATATTTT

clone size: many
J gene: TRBJ1-2
V gene: TRBV3-1
D gene: .
CDR3 protein: CASSQDLDYGYTF
CDR3 DNA: TGTGCCAGCAGCCAAGATTTAGACTATGGCTACACCTTC

clone size: .
J gene: TRBJ2-3
V gene: TRBV20-1
D gene: TRBD2
CDR3 protein: CSVRPLAGSDTQYF
CDR3 DNA: TGCAGTGTCAGGCCACTAGCGGGATCAGATACGCAGTATTTT